Presented here are 5 T cell receptor beta chains from one specimen sequenced in a study of T-cell memory formation after mild COVID-19. TCRdb re-analysed the 5' RACE reads in MiXCR, keeping a single row per CDR3 protein. The sample yields some 190,000 distinct CDR3 sequences, 16% seen once. The sample was PBMCs or a T cell subset sorted from them (not recorded which). The origin of the receptors is an adult woman who had mild COVID-19 (a few samples of this study predate the infection). Cell type and time point are not known.

This clonotype was seen a few times. The gene calls are TRBV29-1 and TRBJ2-3, with 10 bases lining up with TRBD2. Germline V gene sequence: CDR1 SQVTM, CDR2 ANQGSEA. The length of the CDR3 is 17 residues. V shed 4 bases and J 2 bases; nucleotides not matched to a gene: 12. The CDR3 region has the DNA TGCAGCGTTGGGGTCGGGCTAGCGGGGGTTACCACAGATACGCAGTATTTT. It yields the protein CSVGVGLAGVTTDTQYF.

This chain links TRBV29-1 with TRBJ2-5; the D call may be TRBD1 or TRBD2 (7 bases each). CDR3 size: 16 residues. Germline CDR1 SQVTM, CDR2 ANQGSEA. The V gene lost 0 bases and the J gene lost 5 bases, with 19 bases spanning the gap. As DNA, the CDR3 is TGCAGCGTTGAAGACAGGGAGGGGGCGCCTTGGGAGACCCAGTACTTC. It encodes CSVEDREGAPWETQYF.

This clonotype was seen only a few times. The rearrangement links TRBV3-1 to TRBJ1-5; 8 bases map to TRBD1. The V gene end was trimmed by 5 bases and the J gene end by 7 bases; junction bases not matched to a gene: 7. Per the germline V gene, CDR1 is LGHDT and CDR2 is YNNKEL (reference sequence). The CDR3 spans 14 residues. CDR3 sequence reads: CASSTNRGEQPQHF. CDR3 in DNA: TGTGCCAGCAGCACCAACAGGGGGGAACAGCCCCAGCATTTT.

This clonotype was observed many times. The gene calls are TRBV7-6 and TRBJ2-2; tentative D call: TRBD2 (7 bases). V was clipped by 5 bases and J by 5 bases, with 18 bases between them. CDR3 length: 16 residues. The germline gives CDR1 SGHVS, CDR2 FNYEAQ. This chain's CDR3 is CASSVLGLGGTGELFF. CDR3 coding DNA: TGTGCCAGCAGCGTCCTAGGACTAGGGGGGACCGGGGAGCTGTTTTTT.

The rearrangement links TRBV5-5 to TRBJ1-1, with D possibly being TRBD1 (6 bases). Trimming pared 6 bases from V and 1 base from J, leaving 19 bases between. Germline-derived CDR1 and CDR2 are SGHKS and YYEKEE (reference sequence). The CDR3 has 16 residues. DNA of the CDR3: TGTGCCAGCATCAGGGGCACACACACGCCGAACACTGAAGCTTTCTTT. Translating gives CASIRGTHTPNTEAFF.